These 7 T cell receptor beta chains were all obtained from the same sample, sequenced in a study of cytomegalovirus exposure and HLA in healthy donors. PCR used 60 Vbeta primers and 13 Jbeta primers. TCRdb's copy holds only in-frame clones and misses some; the assay was immunoSEQ multiplex PCR. Seen here are some 87,000 clones, more than 60% observed once, and the top ten hold around 3%. Sample: PBMCs. The receptor source for this set is a man in his thirties or forties in good health and CMV-seronegative.

The chain is built from TRBV18 and TRBJ1-2, with 7 bases that match TRBD1. CDR1 KGHSH and CDR2 LQKENI come from the germline V gene. Trimming cost V 6 bases and J 2 bases; bases outside gene matches: 6. The CDR3 runs to 14 residues. The CDR3 here is CASSQGGDNYGYTF. The CDR3 coding sequence is TGTGCCAGCTCGCAGGGGGGCGACAACTATGGCTACACCTTC. The entire variable domain, with the rest obtained from reference TRBV18 and TRBJ1-2, is as follows: NAGVMQNPRHLVRRRGQEARLRCSPMKGHSHVYWYRQLPEEGLKFMVYLQKENIIDESGMPKERFSAEFPKEGPSILRIQQVVRGDSAAYFCASSQGGDNYGYTFGSGTRLTVV.

The V gene is TRBV5-1, the J gene TRBJ2-2; D not certain. Deletions cut 0 bases from V and 0 bases from J, with 9 bases between. The V gene's germline CDR1 is SGHRS and CDR2 YFSETQ. The CDR3 is 16 amino acids. The CDR3 DNA sequence: TGCGCCAGCAGCTTGGGGGCCTCAACGAACACCGGGGAGCTGTTTTTT. This translates into CASSLGASTNTGELFF.

This clone has just a few counts. The chain carries TRBV5-1 and TRBJ1-1, with TRBD1 matching 7 bases. V lost 1 base and J lost 4; bases outside the gene matches: 10. The CDR3 has 16 amino acids. The germline V gene encodes CDR1 SGHRS and CDR2 YFSETQ. The CDR3 region is CASSLQGGGGSTEAFF. The CDR3 DNA is TGCGCCAGCAGCTTGCAAGGGGGCGGAGGGAGCACTGAAGCTTTCTTT.

V usage is TRBV19 and J usage is TRBJ1-1, with D possibly matching TRBD1 (6 bases). Trimming pared 7 bases from V and 4 bases from J, leaving 19 bases between. The germline CDR1 and CDR2 sequences are LNHDA and SQIVND (reference sequence). The CDR3 covers 15 residues. This CDR3 reads CASKIETQGGTEAFF. DNA of the CDR3: TGTGCCAGTAAGATTGAAACCCAAGGGGGCACTGAAGCTTTCTTT.

This clone was seen once. The chain combines TRBV6-6 with TRBJ1-2, with D unresolved. Germline CDR1 and CDR2: MNHNY and SVGAGI (reference sequence). V lost 4 bases to trimming and J lost 3 bases, with 12 bases between them. The CDR3 extends over 14 amino acids. CDR3 region: CASSLRQSDYGYTF. The CDR3, as DNA: TGTGCCAGCAGTTTGCGGCAGTCCGACTATGGCTACACCTTC.

The rearrangement links TRBV5-8 to TRBJ1-1; D is perhaps TRBD1 (6 bases). The CDR3 is 14 residues long. V lost 2 bases, J lost 2 bases, and 10 bases lay in between. The germline V gene has CDR1 SGHTS and CDR2 YDEGEE. The CDR3 bases are TGTGCCAGCAGCTTTGACAGGTCCAACACTGAAGCTTTCTTT. Protein sequence: CASSFDRSNTEAFF.

The chain has TRBV5-1 and TRBJ2-5; no clear D gene. This CDR3 is built from 13 residues. Germline V gives CDR1 SGHRS, CDR2 YFSETQ. The V gene lost 1 base and the J gene lost 1 base, with 5 bases spanning the gap. The CDR3 spells CASSLTFQETQYF. The DNA of the CDR3 is TGCGCCAGCAGCTTGACATTCCAAGAGACCCAGTACTTC.